The clone carrying this TCR beta chain was recorded a few times. This CDR3 comprises 16 residues. Trimming left V 0 bases short and J 5 bases short, with 17 bases between. Germline CDR1 and CDR2: SGHRS and YFSETQ. The entry originates in a study of beta chain features in type 1 diabetes. Expressed TCRB transcripts were sequenced, since all the RNA that had been isolated was reverse transcribed. Data came from immunoSEQ multiplex PCR; TCRdb stores just in-frame clones and leaves some out. This table holds 900,000 or so clones, 15% to 20% found once. Using CD45RO/CCR7/CD25/CD127/CD95/CD27, CD4+ naive, central memory, regulatory and stem cell-like memory cells were sorted.

The chain joins TRBV5-1 to TRBJ2-5; a weak D match, TRBD1 (6 bases). This TCR was recovered from a woman between 18 and 30 years old in good health. Sequenced sample: naive CD4+ T cells from blood. The CDR3 protein is CASSLAVGAKVETQYF. The CDR3 DNA is TGCGCCAGCAGCTTGGCCGTGGGGGCCAAGGTGGAGACCCAGTACTTC.